What follows is one T cell receptor (beta chain) and its context. Its antigen is not known. The sample is drawn from a study of post-analysis software for immune sequencing data. There are 13 residues in the CDR3. The germline V and J ends were trimmed by 0 bases and 6 bases, with 8 bases remaining between them. In germline, CDR1 is LNHNV, CDR2 YYDKDF (reference sequence). Prepared libraries of TCR beta cDNA carried unique molecular identifiers. One entry per CDR3 protein results from TCRdb running MiXCR on the PCR reads. There are some 690,000 distinct CDR3 sequences in the sample; about 27% occur only once, and 0.5% to 0.6% lies in the top ten. Notes on the study in general: In patients, TRBV5-6, TRBV5-1 and TRBV20-1 belonged to several TRBV segments found more frequently than in controls.

The receptor comes from a girl aged 10 to 17 with multiple sclerosis. The chain recombines TRBV15 with TRBJ1-2, with D uncertain. The sample consisted of blood. The CDR3 loop reads CATSRDGRDGYTF. The CDR3 DNA is TGTGCCACCAGCAGAGATGGGCGGGATGGCTACACCTTC.